This record covers a single T cell receptor beta chain. Its cognate antigen is unknown. The source of the sample is a study of cytomegalovirus exposure and HLA in healthy donors. The PCR made use of 60 Vbeta and 13 Jbeta primers. Methods used by the authors: Later work found roughly 80 million unique TCR beta chains, with roughly 11 million shared. Only in-frame clones appear in the TCRdb table, and some are missing; sequencing was by immunoSEQ multiplex PCR. V and J calls and clone size are as listed in that table; D and trimming were resolved from the DNA. The data hold some 200,000 clones, with 80% observed a single time. General observations from the study: Looking again later, the authors saw that most CMV-associated TCR beta chains seemed HLA-restricted. Earlier findings revealed that most TCR beta V segments proved productive either about 90% or about 30% of the time.

The CDR3 runs 16 residues. Per the germline V gene, CDR1 is SGDLS and CDR2 is YYNGEE. The V end lost 4 bases, the J end lost 5 bases, and 22 bases lay between the germline ends. This chain links TRBV9 with TRBJ2-7; maybe TRBD2 (5 bases). The source is a boy younger than 18 in good health and CMV-seronegative. The sequenced sample consisted of PBMCs. CDR3 DNA: TGTGCCAGCAGCCCCCGGGAACCATCAAGGGAAGACGAGCAGTACTTC. Translating it yields CASSPREPSREDEQYF.